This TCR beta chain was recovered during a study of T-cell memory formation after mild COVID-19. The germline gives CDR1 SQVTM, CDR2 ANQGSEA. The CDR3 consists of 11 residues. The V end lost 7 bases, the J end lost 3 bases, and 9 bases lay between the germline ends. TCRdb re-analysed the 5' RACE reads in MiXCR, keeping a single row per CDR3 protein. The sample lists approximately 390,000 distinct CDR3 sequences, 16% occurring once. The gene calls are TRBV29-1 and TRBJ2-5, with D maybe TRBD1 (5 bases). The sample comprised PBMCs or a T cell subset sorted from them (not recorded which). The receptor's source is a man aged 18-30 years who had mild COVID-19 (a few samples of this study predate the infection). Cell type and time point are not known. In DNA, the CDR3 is TGCAGCGGGGGCTTTGAAGAGACCCAGTACTTC. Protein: CSGGFEETQYF.